Shown below are 2 T cell receptor beta chains from a single sample sequenced in a study of shared clonotypes between healthy human individuals. Produced via immunoSEQ multiplex PCR; TCRdb's table is partial and in-frame only. The sample lists about 2.4 million clones, more than 80% occurring once. Input material: naive CD4+ T cells sorted from blood. Documented subset: CD45RA+ positively selected. The receptors derive from a man aged 18 to 29 in good health.

The genes are TRBV27 and TRBJ2-3, with 12 bases identical to TRBD2. The CDR3 has 17 residues. Trimming removed 5 bases from V and 4 bases from J; junction bases left unmatched: 10. Germline V gene lookup returns CDR1 MNHEY and CDR2 SMNVEV (reference sequence). The CDR3 bases are TGTGCCAGCAGTCCTAGGCGACTAGCGGGGGAGCCAGATACGCAGTATTTT. It encodes CASSPRRLAGEPDTQYF.

This clone was detected once. V is TRBV10-3 and J is TRBJ2-7, with a possible D match to TRBD2 (5 bases). CDR1 and CDR2 (germline): ENHRY, SYGVKD. Trimming left V 3 bases short and J 3 bases short, with 9 bases between. The CDR3 consists of 13 residues. CDR3 in DNA: TGTGCCATCAGTGATGGGGAGATCTACGAGCAGTACTTC. This codes for CAISDGEIYEQYF.